The clone carrying this T cell receptor beta chain was recorded a few times. Its antigen is not identified. A much more abundant neighbour one base away suggests this may be a read error. Germline V gives CDR1 MNHNS, CDR2 SASEGT. This CDR3 has 16 amino acids. The V and J ends lost 8 bases and 8 bases, in that order; junction bases with no gene match: 20. The SP2 primer and nested alpha and beta constant region primers amplified ligated cDNA in four rounds. Blood and skin TCR RNA was reverse transcribed with alpha and beta constant primers. TCRdb redid the calling of the 5' RACE reads with MiXCR, one entry per CDR3 protein. The sample has over 45,000 distinct CDR3 sequences, around 4.7% seen once. A UMI-containing oligonucleotide was joined by 3' ligation to the TCR cDNA template. The data were taken from a study of naive and memory T cell subsets. Study-wide results and limits: This RNA-based method may be sensitive to activation-related transcript changes.

This chain links TRBV6-1 with TRBJ1-2; TRBD1 aligns across 7 bases. This TCR came from a female donor in good health. CDR3 region: CASRQGTVGSLKGYTF. The CDR3 DNA reads as TGTGCCAGCCGACAAGGGACAGTCGGTAGTCTTAAAGGCTACACCTTC.